Here is one TCR beta chain with its context. Profiled with immunoSEQ multiplex PCR; TCRdb holds only in-frame clones, not every one. The sample carries 640,000 or so clones, more than 75% recorded once. This entry belongs to a study of shared T cell receptors in the human thymus. Germline V lookup: CDR1 MNHNY, CDR2 SVGAGI (reference sequence). V dropped 5 bases and J dropped 2 bases, with 5 bases sitting between them. CDR3 length: 12 residues. The sample was also reused in another study, on human thymus T cells. That study adds: Healthy Finnish infants undergoing corrective surgery for congenital heart defects were the donors. Thymus specimens were resections from corrective heart surgery. Thymic and blood repertoires seemed to show skewed V and J gene use. Related work found strong thymic repertoire overlap between unrelated individuals.

The V call is TRBV6-6, the J call TRBJ2-3; no clear D. Sequencing was carried out using thymocytes. The TCR sequence derives from a boy in the first two years of life with a congenital heart defect. The DNA for the CDR3 is TGTGCCAGCAGTCCGTACACAGATACGCAGTATTTT. It translates to CASSPYTDTQYF.